This T cell receptor (beta chain) came from a study of blood T cells in healthy people across ages. Together with a sample-barcoded 5' primer, a J-beta primer mix was included in a second PCR lasting roughly 6 to 12 cycles. In TCRdb, the 5' RACE reads were re-called with MiXCR into one record per CDR3 protein. The table includes 650,000 to 700,000 distinct CDR3 sequences, approximately 31% detected once. This clonotype was seen ten or more times. Healthy Caucasian individuals from Russia aged about 6 to 100 were enrolled as donors. The CDR3 length is 17 residues. V shed 2 bases, J shed 0 bases, and the junction held 8 bases outside the gene matches. CDR1 and CDR2 (germline): DFQATT, SNEGSKA (reference sequence).

The rearrangement links TRBV20-1 to TRBJ2-1; TRBD2 matches 9 bases. The sequenced material came from blood. This sequence was found in a woman of 80 years or more in good health. The CDR3 region is CSARLGGRGGSYNEQFF. CDR3 in DNA: TGCAGTGCTAGACTTGGGGGGCGGGGGGGCTCCTACAATGAGCAGTTCTTC.